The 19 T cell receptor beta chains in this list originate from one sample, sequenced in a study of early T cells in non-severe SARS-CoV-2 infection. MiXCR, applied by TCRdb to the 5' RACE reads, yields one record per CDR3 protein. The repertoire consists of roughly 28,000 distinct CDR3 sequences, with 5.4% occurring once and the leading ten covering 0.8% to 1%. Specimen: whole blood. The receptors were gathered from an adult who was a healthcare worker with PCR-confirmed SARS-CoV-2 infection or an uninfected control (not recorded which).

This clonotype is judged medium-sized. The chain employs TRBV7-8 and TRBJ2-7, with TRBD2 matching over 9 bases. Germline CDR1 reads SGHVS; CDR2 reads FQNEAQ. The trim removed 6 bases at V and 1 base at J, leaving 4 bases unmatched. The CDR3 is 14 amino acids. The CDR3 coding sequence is TGTGCCAGCAGTCCGACTAGCGGATCCTACGAGCAGTACTTC. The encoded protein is CASSPTSGSYEQYF.

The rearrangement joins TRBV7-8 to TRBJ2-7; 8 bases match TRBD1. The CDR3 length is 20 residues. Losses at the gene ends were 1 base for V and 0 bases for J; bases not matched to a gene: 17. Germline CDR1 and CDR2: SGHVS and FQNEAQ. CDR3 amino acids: CASSLVFRDRPPFSSYEQYF. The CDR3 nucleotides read TGTGCCAGCAGCTTAGTATTCCGGGACAGGCCCCCTTTCAGCTCCTACGAGCAGTACTTC.

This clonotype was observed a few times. This CDR3 reads CASSLSGRKDIQYF. The CDR3 bases are TGTGCCAGCAGTTTGAGCGGGAGGAAGGACATTCAGTACTTC. The chain joins TRBV28 to TRBJ2-4; 9 nucleotides align to TRBD2. Germline V gives CDR1 MDHEN, CDR2 SYDVKM. The CDR3 consists of 14 residues. The ends lost 3 bases at V and 8 bases at J; junction bases unmatched: 5.

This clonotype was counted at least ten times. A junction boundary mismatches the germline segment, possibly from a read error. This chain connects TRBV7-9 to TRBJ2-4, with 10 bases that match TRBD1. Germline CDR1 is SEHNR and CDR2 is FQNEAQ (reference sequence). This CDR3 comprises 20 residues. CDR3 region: CASSTGQGEIKPKTLGVFVF. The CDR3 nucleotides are TGTGCCAGCAGCACCGGACAGGGGGAGATTAAGCCAAAAACATTGGGGGTCTTTGTCTTC.

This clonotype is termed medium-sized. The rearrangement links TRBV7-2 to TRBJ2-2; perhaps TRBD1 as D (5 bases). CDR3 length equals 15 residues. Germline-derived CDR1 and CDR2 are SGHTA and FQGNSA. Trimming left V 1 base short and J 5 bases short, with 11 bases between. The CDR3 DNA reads TGTGCCAGCAGCTTAGAGTTGCAGGGTACCGGGGAGCTGTTTTTT. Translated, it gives CASSLELQGTGELFF.

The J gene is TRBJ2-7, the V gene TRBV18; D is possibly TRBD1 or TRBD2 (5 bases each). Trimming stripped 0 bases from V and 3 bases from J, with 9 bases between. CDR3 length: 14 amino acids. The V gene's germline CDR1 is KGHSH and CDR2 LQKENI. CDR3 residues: CASSPPGPFYEQYF. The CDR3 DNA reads TGTGCCAGCTCACCACCGGGACCCTTCTACGAGCAGTACTTC.

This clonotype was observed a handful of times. The chain's CDR3 is CSARRGSAWSPLHF. The CDR3 DNA reads as TGCAGTGCCCGGCGGGGGTCAGCATGGTCACCCCTCCACTTT. This sequence joins TRBV20-1 and TRBJ1-6; D is possibly TRBD1 (5 bases). Trimming took off 6 bases at V and 10 bases at J, with 19 bases between the two ends. Germline values: CDR1 DFQATT, CDR2 SNEGSKA (reference sequence). The CDR3 is 14 residues long.

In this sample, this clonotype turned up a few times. The CDR3 reads CAISAQGLAGANVLTF. As DNA, the CDR3 is TGTGCCATCAGTGCGCAGGGGCTGGCGGGGGCCAACGTCCTGACTTTC. This chain joins TRBV10-3 and TRBJ2-6; D possibly corresponds to TRBD1 (6 bases). Per germline, CDR1 ENHRY and CDR2 SYGVKD. V lost 4 bases to trimming and J lost 4 bases, with 14 bases between them. The length of the CDR3 is 16 residues.

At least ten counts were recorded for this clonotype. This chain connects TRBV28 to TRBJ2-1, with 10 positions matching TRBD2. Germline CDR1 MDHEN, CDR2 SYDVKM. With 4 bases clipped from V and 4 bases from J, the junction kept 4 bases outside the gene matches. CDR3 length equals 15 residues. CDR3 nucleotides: TGTGCCAGCAGTTCCCCAGCGGGGGGGTACAATGAGCAGTTCTTC. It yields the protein CASSSPAGGYNEQFF.

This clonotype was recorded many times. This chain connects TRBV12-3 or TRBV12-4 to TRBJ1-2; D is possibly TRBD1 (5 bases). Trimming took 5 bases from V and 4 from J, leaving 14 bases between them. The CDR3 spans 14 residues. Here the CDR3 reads CASSPRSGGYGYTF. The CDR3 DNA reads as TGTGCCAGCAGTCCGAGGTCGGGGGGCTATGGCTACACCTTC.

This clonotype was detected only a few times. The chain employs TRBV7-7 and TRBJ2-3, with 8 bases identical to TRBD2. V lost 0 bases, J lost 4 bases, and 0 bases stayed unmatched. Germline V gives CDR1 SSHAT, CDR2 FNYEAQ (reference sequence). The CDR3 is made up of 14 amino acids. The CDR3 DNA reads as TGTGCCAGCAGCTTAGCGGGACTAGCAGATACGCAGTATTTT. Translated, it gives CASSLAGLADTQYF.

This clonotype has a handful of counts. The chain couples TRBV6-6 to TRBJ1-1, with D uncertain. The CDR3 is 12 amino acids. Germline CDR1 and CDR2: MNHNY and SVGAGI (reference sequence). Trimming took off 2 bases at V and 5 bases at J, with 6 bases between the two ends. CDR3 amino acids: CASSYTGTEAFF. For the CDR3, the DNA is TGTGCCAGCAGTTACACGGGGACTGAAGCTTTCTTT.

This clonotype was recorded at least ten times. The CDR3, as DNA: TGTGCCAGCACCCGAAGCGGGGGGAACACCGGGGAGCTGTTTTTT. Its protein is CASTRSGGNTGELFF. The J gene is TRBJ2-2, the V gene TRBV7-2; 8 nucleotides match TRBD2. Germline V gene sequence: CDR1 SGHTA, CDR2 FQGNSA. Trimming at V came to 7 bases and at J to 1 base, leaving 5 bases not matched to a gene. The CDR3 consists of 15 residues.

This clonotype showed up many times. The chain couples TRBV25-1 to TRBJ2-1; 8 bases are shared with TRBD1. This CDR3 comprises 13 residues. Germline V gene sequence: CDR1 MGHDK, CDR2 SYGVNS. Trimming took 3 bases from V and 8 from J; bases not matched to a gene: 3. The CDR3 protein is CASSDAGGYEQFF. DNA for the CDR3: TGTGCCAGCAGTGATGCAGGGGGCTATGAGCAGTTCTTC.

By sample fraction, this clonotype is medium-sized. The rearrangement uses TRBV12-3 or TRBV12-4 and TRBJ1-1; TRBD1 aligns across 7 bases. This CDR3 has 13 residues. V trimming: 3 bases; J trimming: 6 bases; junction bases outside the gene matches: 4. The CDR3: CASSLFQGAEAFF. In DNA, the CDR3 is TGTGCCAGCAGTTTGTTTCAGGGGGCTGAAGCTTTCTTT.

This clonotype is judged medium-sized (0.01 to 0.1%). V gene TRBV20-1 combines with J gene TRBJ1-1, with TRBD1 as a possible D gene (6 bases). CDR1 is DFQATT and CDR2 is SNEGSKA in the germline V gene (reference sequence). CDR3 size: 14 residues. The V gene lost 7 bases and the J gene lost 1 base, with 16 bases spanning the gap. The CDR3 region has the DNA TGCAGTGTTCGCCTCCAGGGGAGGAACACTGAAGCTTTCTTT. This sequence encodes CSVRLQGRNTEAFF.

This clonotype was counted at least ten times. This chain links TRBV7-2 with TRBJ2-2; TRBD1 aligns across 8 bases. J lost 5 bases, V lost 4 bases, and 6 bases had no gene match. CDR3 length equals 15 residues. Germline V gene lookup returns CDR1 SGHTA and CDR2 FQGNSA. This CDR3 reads CASSSQGARTGELFF. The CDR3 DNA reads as TGTGCCAGCAGCTCGCAGGGGGCGCGGACCGGGGAGCTGTTTTTT.

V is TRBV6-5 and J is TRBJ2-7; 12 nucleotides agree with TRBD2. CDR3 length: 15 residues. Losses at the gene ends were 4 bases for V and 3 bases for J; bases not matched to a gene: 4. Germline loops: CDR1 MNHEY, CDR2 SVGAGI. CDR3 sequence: CASSLLAGGDYEQYF. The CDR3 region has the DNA TGTGCCAGCAGTTTGCTAGCGGGAGGGGACTACGAGCAGTACTTC.

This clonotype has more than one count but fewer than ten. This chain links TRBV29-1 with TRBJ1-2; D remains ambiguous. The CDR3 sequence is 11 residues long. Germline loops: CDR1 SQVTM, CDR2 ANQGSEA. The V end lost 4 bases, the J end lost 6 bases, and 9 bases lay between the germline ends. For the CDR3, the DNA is TGCAGCGTTGGGCTAAGCGATGGCTACACCTTC. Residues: CSVGLSDGYTF.